One and the same sample provided the 23 T cell receptor beta chains below, sequenced in a study of vaccination and CD4 T cells after COVID-19. No antigens are known for them. Sequenced with the Oncomine TCR Beta short-read assay was DNA taken from cultured CD4+ T cells. TCRdb re-called the PCR reads with MiXCR, one entry per CDR3 protein. The sample yields approximately 10,000 distinct CDR3 sequences, 59% seen once. Treatment: approximately 10-day PBMC culture with coronavirus spike peptide pools or control peptides (ViraFEST assay). The sequenced sample was CD4+ T cells from blood, cultured in vitro. The receptors come from a human donor who had recovered from COVID-19.

The chain couples TRBV6-5 to TRBJ2-1, with 10 positions matching TRBD2. This CDR3 contains 15 residues. The J segment lost 6 bases and the V segment lost 2 bases, leaving 4 bases of the junction unmatched. Germline assignment: CDR1 MNHEY and CDR2 SVGAGI. The CDR3 DNA is TGTGCCAGCAGTTACGGGCTAGCGGGAGTCAATGAGCAGTTCTTC. It specifies CASSYGLAGVNEQFF.

The gene calls are TRBV2 and TRBJ1-2; 8 bases align to TRBD1. The CDR3 runs 16 residues. Germline CDR1 is SNHLY and CDR2 is FYNNEI. J gave up 5 bases and V 6 bases, and 14 bases lay outside the gene matches. In DNA, the CDR3 is TGTGCCAGCAGCGCCCAGGCCGCCAGGGGGCTTTATGGCTACACCTTC. Translation: CASSAQAARGLYGYTF.

The V gene is TRBV10-3, the J gene TRBJ1-2; 11 nucleotides match TRBD1. Germline values: CDR1 ENHRY, CDR2 SYGVKD. The CDR3 is 16 amino acids. With V trimmed by 0 bases and J by 4 bases, 4 bases remained unmatched. CDR3 DNA: TGTGCCATCAGTGAGTCTGGACAGGGGGCTGGCTATGGCTACACCTTC. This translates into CAISESGQGAGYGYTF.

Only a few counts were recorded for this clonotype. V is TRBV20-1 and J is TRBJ2-2; D gene unclear. V lost 4 bases and J 1 base, leaving 13 bases between the germline ends. The germline V gene has CDR1 DFQATT and CDR2 SNEGSKA (reference sequence). This CDR3 region has 15 residues. CDR3 sequence (DNA): TGCAGTGCTAAAACAGCGACTCTGAACACCGGGGAGCTGTTTTTT. It codes for CSAKTATLNTGELFF.

This rearrangement joins TRBV20-1 to TRBJ2-5; unclear D gene. CDR1 and CDR2 from the germline V gene are DFQATT and SNEGSKA (reference sequence). V lost 6 bases to trimming and J lost 11 bases, with 19 bases between them. The CDR3 runs to 12 residues. The CDR3 DNA reads as TGCAGTGCCACCCCCCCTACTTTGTCACAGTACTTC. It yields the protein CSATPPTLSQYF.

The chain couples TRBV30 to TRBJ2-2; 14 positions agree with TRBD2. V was clipped by 1 base and J by 4 bases; unmatched bases: 5. Germline V gives CDR1 GTSNPN, CDR2 SVGIG (reference sequence). The CDR3 has 17 residues. CDR3 protein: CAWSGGLAGVGTGELFF. The DNA of the CDR3 is TGTGCCTGGAGTGGGGGACTAGCGGGAGTGGGCACCGGGGAGCTGTTTTTT.

The chain links TRBV10-1 to TRBJ2-2; D is possibly TRBD1 (6 bases). V gave up 3 bases and J gave up 4 bases, with 9 bases separating them. This CDR3 is 14 amino acids long. Germline CDR1 and CDR2: WNHNN and SYGVQD (reference sequence). The CDR3 loop is CASSDPGATGELFF. The DNA for the CDR3 is TGCGCCAGCAGTGACCCAGGGGCCACCGGGGAGCTGTTTTTT.

V gene TRBV2 combines with J gene TRBJ2-5, with D tentatively TRBD1 (6 bases). The CDR3 sequence is 14 residues long. Per the germline V gene, CDR1 is SNHLY and CDR2 is FYNNEI. Deletions cut 5 bases from V and 2 bases from J, with 12 bases between. The CDR3 loop reads CASSQGRNQETQYF. The CDR3 DNA reads TGTGCCAGCAGTCAGGGGCGCAATCAAGAGACCCAGTACTTC.

The rearrangement uses TRBV2 and TRBJ1-5; no definite D call. Trimming stripped 2 bases from V and 6 bases from J, with 17 bases between. Germline values: CDR1 SNHLY, CDR2 FYNNEI. The CDR3 is 16 residues long. In DNA, the CDR3 is TGTGCCAGCAGTGAACCGGCAGCCTCCCCCACTCAGCCCCAGCATTTT. Its translation: CASSEPAASPTQPQHF.

CDR3 amino acids: CSARDWRTGNTEAFF. The CDR3 nucleotides read TGCAGTGCTAGAGATTGGAGGACAGGCAACACTGAAGCTTTCTTT. The V call is TRBV20-1, the J call TRBJ1-1; 7 bases align to TRBD1. Germline-derived CDR1 and CDR2 are DFQATT and SNEGSKA (reference sequence). The CDR3 spans 15 residues. V gave up 0 bases and J gave up 2 bases; unmatched junction bases: 6.

This clonotype has only one observation. The V call is TRBV29-1, the J call TRBJ2-7; D gene ambiguous. The CDR3 is 12 residues long. V was clipped by 4 bases and J by 3 bases, with 10 bases between them. Germline V lookup: CDR1 SQVTM, CDR2 ANQGSEA. The CDR3 DNA reads TGCAGCGTTGGGATACGCGGCTACGAGCAGTACTTC. The encoded protein is CSVGIRGYEQYF.

This clonotype turned up a few times. CDR3 in DNA: TGTGCCAGCAGTGACTCGACTAGCGGGAGCAATGAGCAGTTCTTC. It is translated as CASSDSTSGSNEQFF. The chain has TRBV6-4 and TRBJ2-1; TRBD2 matches 12 bases. Germline CDR1 MRHNA, CDR2 SNTAGT. The junction had 0 bases not matched to a gene; V was cut back by 0 bases and J by 6 bases. The CDR3 consists of 15 residues.

This chain connects TRBV20-1 to TRBJ2-1; 9 nucleotides align to TRBD2. J was trimmed by 6 bases and V by 1 base; bases with no gene match: 19. In germline, CDR1 is DFQATT, CDR2 SNEGSKA (reference sequence). CDR3 length: 19 residues. The CDR3 DNA reads as TGCAGTGCTAGAGTGAGTAGCGGGAGTCGGGCGAGAAAATTCAATGAGCAGTTCTTC. Amino acid sequence: CSARVSSGSRARKFNEQFF.

The chain has TRBV20-1 and TRBJ2-1, with TRBD1 matching 9 bases. Germline V gene sequence: CDR1 DFQATT, CDR2 SNEGSKA (reference sequence). Trimming at V came to 3 bases and at J to 9 bases, leaving 12 bases not matched to a gene. The CDR3 runs to 15 residues. CDR3 DNA sequence: TGCAGTGCTAGCTTGGGACAGGGCTTCCAGGGTGAGCAGTTCTTC. It encodes CSASLGQGFQGEQFF.

The chain uses TRBV15 and TRBJ2-1; D is ambiguous. Trimming removed 1 base from V and 8 bases from J, with 15 bases in between. This CDR3 is 15 amino acids long. The germline V gene has CDR1 LNHNV and CDR2 YYDKDF (reference sequence). The CDR3 DNA reads TGTGCCACCAGCAGAGTTCGGACCAATGTCGATGAGCAGTTCTTC. It is translated as CATSRVRTNVDEQFF.

The sample holds a few counts of this clonotype. V is TRBV7-9 and J is TRBJ1-6; D gene ambiguous. The CDR3 totals 15 residues. V lost 0 bases to trimming and J lost 6 bases, with 9 bases between them. The germline V gene has CDR1 SEHNR and CDR2 FQNEAQ (reference sequence). The CDR3 DNA reads as TGTGCCAGCAGCTTAGCGCGGATCGGTAATTCACCCCTCCACTTT. It yields the protein CASSLARIGNSPLHF.

V is TRBV7-9 and J is TRBJ1-6; the match to TRBD1 covers 7 bases. The V segment lost 1 base and the J segment 13 bases; nucleotides outside the gene matches: 16. CDR3 length equals 17 residues. The V gene's germline CDR1 is SEHNR and CDR2 FQNEAQ (reference sequence). The CDR3 region is CASSLVMRQGPVSPLHF. DNA for the CDR3: TGTGCCAGCAGCTTAGTAATGAGACAGGGCCCTGTGTCTCCCCTCCACTTT.

V usage is TRBV6-5 and J usage is TRBJ1-2; possibly TRBD1 for D (5 bases). There are 14 residues in the CDR3. Trimming pared 1 base from V and 3 bases from J, leaving 9 bases between. Germline V gene sequence: CDR1 MNHEY, CDR2 SVGAGI. This chain's CDR3 is CASSYLGVHYGYTF. The DNA for the CDR3 is TGTGCCAGCAGTTACTTAGGGGTGCACTATGGCTACACCTTC.

The chain joins TRBV20-1 to TRBJ2-5; TRBD1 aligns across 8 bases. The CDR3 has 14 residues. The germline V gene encodes CDR1 DFQATT and CDR2 SNEGSKA (reference sequence). The ends lost 5 bases at V and 4 bases at J; junction bases unmatched: 9. In DNA form, the CDR3 reads TGCAGTGCTGCGGCTGGACAGGGTAGAGAGACCCAGTACTTC. Amino acids: CSAAAGQGRETQYF.

V is TRBV5-1 and J is TRBJ1-5; the D is unclear. Per the germline V gene, CDR1 is SGHRS and CDR2 is YFSETQ. Trimming took 0 bases from V and 7 from J, leaving 8 bases between them. This CDR3 spans 13 amino acids. The CDR3 reads CASSLEVEQPQHF. The CDR3 DNA sequence: TGCGCCAGCAGCTTGGAAGTGGAGCAGCCCCAGCATTTT. The entire variable domain, with the rest obtained from reference TRBV5-1 and TRBJ1-5, is as follows: KAGVTQTPRYLIKTRGQQVTLSCSPISGHRSVSWYQQTPGQGLQFLFEYFSETQRNKGNFPGRFSGRQFSNSRSEMNVSTLELGDSALYLCASSLEVEQPQHFGDGTRLSIL.

This chain connects TRBV4-1 to TRBJ1-2; 8 nucleotides line up with TRBD1. Per germline, CDR1 MGHRA and CDR2 YSYEKL. Germline trimming cut 2 bases from V and 4 bases from J; bases unmatched to any gene: 3. This CDR3 contains 14 residues. CDR3 region: CASSQRQGTYGYTF. The CDR3 nucleotides read TGCGCCAGCAGCCAACGACAGGGGACCTATGGCTACACCTTC.

This clonotype is classed as large (0.1 to 1%). The chain links TRBV27 to TRBJ2-6; no clear D gene. CDR3 size: 15 residues. V lost 1 base, J lost 0 bases, and 4 bases lay in between. Germline V gene lookup returns CDR1 MNHEY and CDR2 SMNVEV (reference sequence). The CDR3 loop reads CASSLLYSGANVLTF. As DNA, the CDR3 is TGTGCCAGCAGTTTATTGTACTCTGGGGCCAACGTCCTGACTTTC.

V and J are TRBV7-2 and TRBJ2-7; TRBD1 matches 11 bases. The CDR3 has 14 residues. Germline loops: CDR1 SGHTA, CDR2 FQGNSA. V dropped 5 bases and J dropped 3; count of bases not matched to a gene: 3. Written as DNA, the CDR3 is TGTGCCAGCAGCGTCGGGACAGGGGGCTACGAGCAGTACTTC. It yields the protein CASSVGTGGYEQYF.